This T cell receptor (beta chain) was obtained from a study of T-cell memory formation after mild COVID-19. V was clipped by 2 bases and J by 7 bases; unmatched bases: 8. The CDR3 is 15 residues long. Germline-derived CDR1 and CDR2 are SGHRS and YFSETQ. TCRdb reprocessed the 5' RACE reads via MiXCR and lists one record per CDR3 protein. The sample contains 150,000 to 200,000 distinct CDR3 sequences, more than 14% of which appear only once. The gene calls are TRBV5-1 and TRBJ2-1, with TRBD2 matching over 8 bases. Sequencing was carried out using PBMCs or a T cell subset sorted from them (not recorded which). The sequence was obtained from an adult woman who had mild COVID-19 (a few samples of this study predate the infection). Cell type and time point are not known. CDR3 DNA: TGCGCCAGCAGCTTCACTAGCGGAGGGGGAAATGAGCAGTTCTTC. Translated, it gives CASSFTSGGGNEQFF.